The 9 T cell receptor beta chains given below trace back to one sample, sequenced in a study of blood T cell repertoires in COVID-19. Sequenced by immunoSEQ multiplex PCR; TCRdb stores in-frame clones only, minus some. The table records tens of thousands of clones, more than 85% of them present only once. Specimen: peripheral blood. These receptor sequences come from a man aged 55 to 70 with active or convalescent COVID-19.

There are a few counts of this clone. The rearrangement joins TRBV29-1 to TRBJ1-1, with 9 bases lining up with TRBD1. This CDR3 spans 14 amino acids. Germline-derived CDR1 and CDR2 are SQVTM and ANQGSEA. Losses at the gene ends were 5 bases for V and 5 bases for J; bases not matched to a gene: 9. In DNA, the CDR3 is TGCAGCGTTACAAAGGGGACAGGGATTACTGAAGCTTTCTTT. This encodes CSVTKGTGITEAFF.

This sequence joins TRBV5-6 and TRBJ2-7; TRBD1 matches 9 bases. J gave up 6 bases and V 3 bases, and 7 bases lay outside the gene matches. This CDR3 has 14 residues. Germline loops: CDR1 SGHDT, CDR2 YYEEEE. CDR3 protein: CASSSRDRAAEQYF. DNA of the CDR3: TGTGCCAGCAGCTCCCGGGACAGGGCGGCCGAGCAGTACTTC.

The chain recombines TRBV19 with TRBJ1-1, with D uncertain. There are 14 residues in the CDR3. The V gene's germline CDR1 is LNHDA and CDR2 SQIVND (reference sequence). V lost 7 bases, J lost 5 bases, and 17 bases lay in between. CDR3 nucleotide sequence: TGTGCCAGTACCCCCGACTCCATGTTGACTGAAGCTTTCTTT. It translates to CASTPDSMLTEAFF. The complete variable domain, with remaining parts taken from reference TRBV19 and TRBJ1-1, reads DGGITQSPKYLFRKEGQNVTLSCEQNLNHDAMYWYRQDPGQGLRLIYYSQIVNDFQKGDIAEGYSVSREKKESFPLTVTSAQKNPTAFYLCASTPDSMLTEAFFGQGTRLTVV.

Here the CDR3 reads CASSSYRGAGYTF. The DNA for the CDR3 is TGTGCCAGCAGCTCATACAGGGGGGCTGGCTACACCTTC. The chain couples TRBV5-6 to TRBJ1-2; TRBD1 agrees at 8 bases. With 3 bases clipped from V and 7 bases from J, the junction kept 5 bases outside the gene matches. This CDR3 spans 13 amino acids. Per the germline V gene, CDR1 is SGHDT and CDR2 is YYEEEE.

CDR3 sequence reads: CASTPHPNEKLFF. The CDR3 DNA reads TGTGCCAGTACCCCACACCCGAATGAAAAACTGTTTTTT. J is TRBJ1-4 and V is TRBV19; D remains unclear. Germline-derived CDR1 and CDR2 are LNHDA and SQIVND (reference sequence). This CDR3 contains 13 residues. V lost 7 bases, J lost 5 bases, and 11 bases lay in between.

The V gene is TRBV7-2, the J gene TRBJ2-3; D might be TRBD2 (6 bases). Germline CDR1 reads SGHTA; CDR2 reads FQGNSA. The CDR3 consists of 14 residues. Trimming stripped 1 base from V and 5 bases from J, with 10 bases between. The CDR3 DNA is TGTGCCAGCAGCTTAGGGCTGGGGGGAGATACGCAGTATTTT. Translated: CASSLGLGGDTQYF.

V and J are TRBV5-1 and TRBJ1-2; 7 bases line up with TRBD1. Trimming removed 4 bases from V and 4 bases from J; junction bases left unmatched: 7. Germline CDR1 reads SGHRS; CDR2 reads YFSETQ. The CDR3 runs 14 residues. The CDR3 reads CASSDLGTVYGYTF. The DNA for the CDR3 is TGCGCCAGCAGCGACCTAGGGACAGTCTATGGCTACACCTTC.

A single count supports this clone. The chain employs TRBV5-1 and TRBJ2-2; 8 bases are shared with TRBD2. The germline V gene encodes CDR1 SGHRS and CDR2 YFSETQ. The CDR3 totals 14 residues. J was trimmed by 6 bases and V by 4 bases; bases with no gene match: 5. The CDR3 loop is CASSGTSISGELFF. The CDR3 nucleotides are TGCGCCAGCAGCGGGACTAGTATATCCGGGGAGCTGTTTTTT.

This rearrangement joins TRBV7-3 to TRBJ2-2; 11 nucleotides agree with TRBD1. This CDR3 is built from 16 residues. Germline lookup yields CDR1 SGHTA and CDR2 FQGTGA. J was trimmed by 4 bases and V by 5 bases; bases with no gene match: 6. CDR3 sequence: CASSRVGTGGTGELFF. The CDR3 DNA is TGTGCCAGCAGCCGTGTGGGGACAGGGGGCACCGGGGAGCTGTTTTTT.